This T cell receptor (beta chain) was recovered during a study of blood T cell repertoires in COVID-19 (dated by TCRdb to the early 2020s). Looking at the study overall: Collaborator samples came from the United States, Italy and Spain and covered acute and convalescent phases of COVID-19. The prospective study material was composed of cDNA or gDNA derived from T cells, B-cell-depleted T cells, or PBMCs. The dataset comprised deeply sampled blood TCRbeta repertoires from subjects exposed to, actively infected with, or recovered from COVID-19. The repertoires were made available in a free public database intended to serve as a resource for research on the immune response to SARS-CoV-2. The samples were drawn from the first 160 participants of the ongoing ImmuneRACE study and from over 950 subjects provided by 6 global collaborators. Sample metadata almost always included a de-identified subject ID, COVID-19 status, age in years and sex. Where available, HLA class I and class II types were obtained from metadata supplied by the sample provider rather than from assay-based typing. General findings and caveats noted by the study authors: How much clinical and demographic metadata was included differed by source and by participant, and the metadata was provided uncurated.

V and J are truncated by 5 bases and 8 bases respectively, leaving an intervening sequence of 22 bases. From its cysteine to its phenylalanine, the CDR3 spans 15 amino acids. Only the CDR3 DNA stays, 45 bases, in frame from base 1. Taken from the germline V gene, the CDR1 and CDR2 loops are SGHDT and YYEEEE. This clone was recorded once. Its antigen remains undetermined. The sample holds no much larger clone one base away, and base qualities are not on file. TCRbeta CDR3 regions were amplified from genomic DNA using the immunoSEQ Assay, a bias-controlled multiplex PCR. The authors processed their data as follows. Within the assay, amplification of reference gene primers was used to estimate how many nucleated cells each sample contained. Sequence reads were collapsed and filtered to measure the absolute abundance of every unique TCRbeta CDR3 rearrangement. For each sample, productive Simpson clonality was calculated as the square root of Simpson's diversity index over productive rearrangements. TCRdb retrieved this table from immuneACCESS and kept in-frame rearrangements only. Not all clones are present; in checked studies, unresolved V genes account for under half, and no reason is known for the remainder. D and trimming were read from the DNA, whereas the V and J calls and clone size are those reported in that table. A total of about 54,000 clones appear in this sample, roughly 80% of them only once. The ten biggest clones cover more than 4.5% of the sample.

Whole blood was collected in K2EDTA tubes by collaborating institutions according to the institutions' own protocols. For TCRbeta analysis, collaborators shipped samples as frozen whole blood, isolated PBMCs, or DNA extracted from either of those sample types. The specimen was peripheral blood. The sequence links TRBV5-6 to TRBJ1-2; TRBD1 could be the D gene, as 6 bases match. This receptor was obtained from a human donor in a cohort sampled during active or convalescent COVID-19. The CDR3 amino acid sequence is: CASRNSGGRGGGYTF. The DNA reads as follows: TGTGCCAGCAGAAACTCGGGAGGCAGGGGTGGAGGCTACACCTTC. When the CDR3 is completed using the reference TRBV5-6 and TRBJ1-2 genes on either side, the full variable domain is DAGVTQSPTHLIKTRGQQVTLRCSPKSGHDTVSWYQQALGQGPQFIFQYYEEEERQRGNFPDRFSGHQFPNYSSELNVNALLLGDSALYLCASRNSGGRGGGYTFGSGTRLTVV.